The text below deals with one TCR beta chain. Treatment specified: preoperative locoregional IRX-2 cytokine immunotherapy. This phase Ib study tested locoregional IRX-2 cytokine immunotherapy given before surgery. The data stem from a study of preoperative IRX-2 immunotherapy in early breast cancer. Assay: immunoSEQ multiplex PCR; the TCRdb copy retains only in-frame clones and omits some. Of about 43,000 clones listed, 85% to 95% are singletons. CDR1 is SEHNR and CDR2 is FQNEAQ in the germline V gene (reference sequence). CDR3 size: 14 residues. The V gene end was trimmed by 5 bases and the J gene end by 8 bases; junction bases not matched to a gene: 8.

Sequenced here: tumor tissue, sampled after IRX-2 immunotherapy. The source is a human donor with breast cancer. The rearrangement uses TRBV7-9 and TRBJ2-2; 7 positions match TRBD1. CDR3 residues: CASSLTTGTGELFF. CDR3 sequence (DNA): TGTGCCAGCAGCCTCACGACAGGGACAGGGGAGCTGTTTTTT. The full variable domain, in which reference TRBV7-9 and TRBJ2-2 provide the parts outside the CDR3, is DTGVSQNPRHKITKRGQNVTFRCDPISEHNRLYWYRQTLGQGPEFLTYFQNEAQLEKSRLLSDRFSAERPKGSFSTLEIQRTEQGDSAMYLCASSLTTGTGELFFGEGSRLTVL.